This T cell receptor beta chain was identified during a study of shared clonotypes between healthy human individuals. Study overall: For every donor, three CD4 naive, three CD4 memory, two CD8 naive and one CD8 memory plates were used. Whole-study results and caveats: Clonotypes which were not shared had lower generation probabilities than clonotypes that all four donors shared. Sorted-subset sequencing was shown by rarefaction to be incomplete despite large depth.

A roughly 220 ng quantity of DNA, approximately 29,000 T cell genomes, went into the sorted-subset replicate PCRs. The data were produced by immunoSEQ multiplex PCR, yet TCRdb's version contains in-frame clones alone and is incomplete. The repertoire has approximately 2,000,000 clones, 85% to 95% of them found once; the top ten carry under 2%. Trimming shortened V by 4 bases and J by 3 bases, and 15 bases separated the two germline ends. Germline V gene lookup returns CDR1 LGHNT and CDR2 FRNRAP. The length of the CDR3 is 15 residues. CD45RO negativity and positive selection for CCR7 defined naive CD8 cells, a population that excluded terminally differentiated effector memory CD45RA+ cells. For this clone: What it binds is unknown.

The chain joins TRBV12-5 to TRBJ2-5, with D maybe TRBD1 (6 bases). This receptor was identified in a man younger than 30 in good health. Some clones in this sample may be carry-over from other donors' samples. The sample comprised naive CD8+ T cells from PBMCs. In DNA, the CDR3 is TGTGCTAGTGGTTCAGGGGCTAGAAAAAAAGAGACCCAGTACTTC. Translated: CASGSGARKKETQYF.